The rows below give T cell receptor beta chains drawn from one sample of a study of T cell changes during pregnancy in multiple sclerosis. TCRdb's table, derived via immunoSEQ multiplex PCR, lists solely in-frame clones and lacks some. Of 45,000 to 55,000 clones in the sample, around 92% are singletons; the top ten hold around 0.9%. This sample comprised peripheral blood, obtained after pregnancy. Receptors originate from a female donor with multiple sclerosis, enrolled in a pregnancy study. CDR3s include the opening cysteine and the closing phenylalanine or tryptophan. The D gene is left open where the match is weak.

V gene	D gene	J gene	CDR3 length	CDR3 DNA	CDR3 protein
TRBV5-1	-	TRBJ2-5	16	TGCGCCAGCGCTCCGGCGGCAGGGGCTAAAAAAGAGACCCAGTACTTC	CASAPAAGAKKETQYF
TRBV7-9	TRBD1	TRBJ2-2	17	TGTGCCAGCAGCCGTATACGCAGGGGGACGAACACCGGGGAGCTGTTTTTT	CASSRIRRGTNTGELFF
TRBV13	TRBD2	TRBJ2-4	14	TGTGCCAGCAGCATCCGGGGGGGCTGGGACATTCAGTACTTC	CASSIRGGWDIQYF
TRBV6-6	-	TRBJ1-1	16	TGTGCCAGCAGTTACTCTTTGACAGGTCAGAACACTGAAGCTTTCTTT	CASSYSLTGQNTEAFF
TRBV5-4	TRBD2	TRBJ2-1	15	TGTGCCAGCAGCCTGACTAGCGGGGGGGCGAATGAGCAGTTCTTC	CASSLTSGGANEQFF
TRBV7-3	-	TRBJ1-1	13	TGTGCCAGCAGCTTTCAGGGTCGGACTGAAGCTTTCTTT	CASSFQGRTEAFF
TRBV10-3	-	TRBJ1-1	14	TGTGCCATCAGTGAGCGAGTCATGAACACTGAAGCTTTCTTT	CAISERVMNTEAFF
TRBV6-4	-	TRBJ2-5	18	TGTGCCAGCAGTGATCCCCTTAGGGAGTGCAGGGGTGGAGAGACCCAGTACTTC	CASSDPLRECRGGETQYF
TRBV9	TRBD1	TRBJ2-7	13	TGTGCCAGCAGCGTAGGGACAGGCGGAAAGCAGTACTTC	CASSVGTGGKQYF
TRBV27	-	TRBJ1-1	13	TGTGCCATCGAGCAGGGTCAGGGGACTGAAGCTTTCTTT	CAIEQGQGTEAFF
TRBV7-6	-	TRBJ2-2	14	TGTGCCAGCACCCCCCAGGGGAACACCGGGGAGCTGTTTTTT	CASTPQGNTGELFF
TRBV4-1	-	TRBJ1-5	14	TGCGCCAGCAGCCAAGATAAGACAGTTCATCCCCAGCATTTT	CASSQDKTVHPQHF
TRBV7-2	TRBD2	TRBJ2-3	17	TGTGCCAGCAGCTTAGTCGAGCGGGGGGCCAGCACAGATACGCAGTATTTT	CASSLVERGASTDTQYF
TRBV4-2	-	TRBJ1-2	16	TGTGCCAGCAGCCCTCAGAACAGGGCCCCTCGCGATGGCTACACCTTC	CASSPQNRAPRDGYTF
TRBV15	TRBD2	TRBJ2-1	15	TGTGCCACCAGCAGAGGTCGGGACTACCCCGGTGAGCAGTTCTTC	CATSRGRDYPGEQFF
TRBV2	-	TRBJ1-5	15	TGTGCCAGCAGTCTACAGGTGGGGGGTAATCAGCCCCAGCATTTT	CASSLQVGGNQPQHF